A single sample is the source of the 9 T cell receptor beta chains below, sequenced in a study of OX40 agonist ivuxolimab in advanced cancers. Sequencing was performed with immunoSEQ multiplex PCR; in TCRdb, only in-frame clones are kept and a portion is missing. The sample gives 95,000 to 150,000 clones, roughly 90% of which show up once; about 0.81% is in the top ten. The source material was CD4+ or CD8+ T cells sorted from blood, sampled in a trial of the OX40 agonist ivuxolimab. The origin of the receptors is an adult with an advanced solid tumor such as melanoma, head and neck, liver or kidney cancer.

The chain couples TRBV29-1 to TRBJ2-7, with D possibly called TRBD1 or TRBD2 (5 bases each). The V end was cut by 3 bases, the J end by 5 bases, with 17 bases between. This CDR3 contains 14 residues. Germline V gene data show CDR1 as SQVTM and CDR2 as ANQGSEA. The CDR3 region has the DNA TGCAGCGTTGACCCGGGGCGGCCACCCCACGAGCAGTACTTC. It specifies CSVDPGRPPHEQYF.

This clone was seen just once. The genes are TRBV5-1 and TRBJ1-1; 9 bases are shared with TRBD1. CDR3 size: 17 residues. V trimming: 6 bases; J trimming: 3 bases; junction bases outside the gene matches: 15. Germline lookup yields CDR1 SGHRS and CDR2 YFSETQ. The CDR3 loop is CASTEGGTGSADTEAFF. CDR3 in DNA: TGCGCCAGCACCGAGGGTGGGACAGGGAGCGCCGACACTGAAGCTTTCTTT.

V gene TRBV27 combines with J gene TRBJ1-5; TRBD1 might be the D (5 bases). CDR1 is MNHEY, CDR2 SMNVEV, per germline (reference sequence). The CDR3 has 14 residues. The V end was cut by 6 bases, the J end by 7 bases, with 16 bases between. CDR3 sequence: CASSAFDSNQPQHF. CDR3 DNA: TGTGCCAGCAGCGCCTTCGACAGTAACCAGCCCCAGCATTTT.

The gene calls are TRBV11-2 and TRBJ2-1; tentatively, D is TRBD2 (5 bases). Germline assignment: CDR1 SGHAT and CDR2 FQNNGV. The CDR3 loop spans 16 amino acids. V lost 9 bases and J 0 bases, leaving 18 bases between the germline ends. The chain's CDR3 is CASRRGPVSSYNEQFF. For the CDR3, the DNA is TGTGCCAGTAGAAGAGGGCCCGTAAGCTCCTACAATGAGCAGTTCTTC. Supplemented by reference TRBV11-2 and TRBJ2-1, the full variable domain reads EAGVAQSPRYKIIEKRQSVAFWCNPISGHATLYWYQQILGQGPKLLIQFQNNGVVDDSQLPKDRFSAERLKGVDSTLKIQPAKLEDSAVYLCASRRGPVSSYNEQFFGPGTRLTVL.

This clone has a single count. The CDR3 DNA reads as TGTGCCAGCAGTGCAAACAGGGGGAAGGGTGATGAGCAGTTCTTC. Residues: CASSANRGKGDEQFF. The rearrangement joins TRBV6-5 to TRBJ2-1; 8 nucleotides line up with TRBD1. CDR1 and CDR2 from the germline V gene are MNHEY and SVGAGI. The CDR3 runs to 15 residues. V shed 5 bases and J 8 bases; nucleotides not matched to a gene: 11.

The chain employs TRBV10-3 and TRBJ2-7, with a tentative D call TRBD2 (6 bases). CDR3 size: 14 residues. With 4 bases removed from V and 3 bases from J, the gap between germline ends came to 13 bases. CDR1 and CDR2 from the germline V gene are ENHRY and SYGVKD. CDR3 residues: CAISGGSGGYEQYF. DNA of the CDR3: TGTGCCATCAGTGGCGGTAGCGGAGGCTACGAGCAGTACTTC.

This rearrangement joins TRBV28 to TRBJ1-2; no clear D gene. This CDR3 comprises 16 residues. The germline gives CDR1 MDHEN, CDR2 SYDVKM. V lost 1 base to trimming and J lost 8 bases, with 20 bases between them. The CDR3 is CASSLYRRVAGSGYTF. DNA of the CDR3: TGTGCCAGCAGTTTATACCGGAGGGTGGCAGGCTCCGGCTACACCTTC.

The chain uses TRBV6-5 and TRBJ1-3, with a possible D match to TRBD1 (6 bases). V was clipped by 8 bases and J by 4 bases, with 9 bases between them. Germline values: CDR1 MNHEY, CDR2 SVGAGI. This CDR3 has 12 amino acids. CDR3 in DNA: TGTGCCAGCGGGGGGACAGGAAACACCATATATTTT. It is translated as CASGGTGNTIYF.

The chain uses TRBV7-3 and TRBJ2-1; 11 bases are a match to TRBD2. This CDR3 spans 14 amino acids. With V trimmed by 3 bases and J by 7 bases, 2 bases remained unmatched. The V gene's germline CDR1 is SGHTA and CDR2 FQGTGA. DNA for the CDR3: TGTGCCAGCAGCTTCGGGACTAGCGGTAATGAGCAGTTCTTC. Translated, it gives CASSFGTSGNEQFF.